Each of the 21 T cell receptor beta chains below was sequenced from the same sample in a study of control samples from healthy donors and cancer patients. Here immunoSEQ multiplex PCR was the method, and the copy in TCRdb shows in-frame clones only, minus some. The sample data list approximately 190,000 clones. The sequenced sample consisted of blood. The receptors come from a woman aged 30 to 39 in good health.

The V call is TRBV20-1, the J call TRBJ2-3, with D possibly TRBD2 on 6 matching bases. The CDR3 is 14 amino acids. With 3 bases removed from V and 0 bases from J, the gap between germline ends came to 10 bases. Germline CDR1 and CDR2: DFQATT and SNEGSKA (reference sequence). DNA for the CDR3: TGCAGTGCTAGTTCCGGGGGAAGCACAGATACGCAGTATTTT. It codes for CSASSGGSTDTQYF.

CDR3 sequence: CASSHRGQPQHF. In nucleotides, the CDR3 is TGTGCCAGCAGCCACAGGGGTCAGCCCCAGCATTTT. V is TRBV28 and J is TRBJ1-5, with 7 bases identical to TRBD1. This CDR3 comprises 12 residues. The V gene's germline CDR1 is MDHEN and CDR2 SYDVKM. The V segment lost 6 bases and the J segment 6 bases; nucleotides outside the gene matches: 2.

The rearrangement uses TRBV7-3 and TRBJ1-1, with D perhaps matching TRBD1 (6 bases). The germline V gene encodes CDR1 SGHTA and CDR2 FQGTGA. V gave up 1 base and J gave up 4 bases, with 13 bases separating them. The CDR3 contains 15 residues. CDR3 nucleotide sequence: TGTGCCAGCAGCTTAAGCTCCGGGGGCGGCACTGAAGCTTTCTTT. This translates into CASSLSSGGGTEAFF.

The V and J genes are TRBV15 and TRBJ2-3; perhaps D is TRBD1 or TRBD2 (5 bases each). The V and J ends lost 0 bases and 2 bases respectively, with 9 bases between them. This CDR3 comprises 15 residues. CDR1 LNHNV and CDR2 YYDKDF come from the germline V gene (reference sequence). The CDR3, as DNA: TGTGCCACCAGCAGAGATGGGGGTGTCACAGATACGCAGTATTTT. It specifies CATSRDGGVTDTQYF.

The V and J genes are TRBV2 and TRBJ2-1; 10 bases align to TRBD2. The V and J ends lost 6 bases and 5 bases, in that order; junction bases with no gene match: 7. Germline V gives CDR1 SNHLY, CDR2 FYNNEI. The CDR3 covers 15 residues. CDR3 protein: CASRVSGGTNNEQFF. The CDR3, as DNA: TGTGCCAGCAGGGTTAGCGGGGGGACTAACAATGAGCAGTTCTTC.

The chain joins TRBV4-1 to TRBJ2-2; perhaps TRBD2 as D (6 bases). This CDR3 contains 14 residues. V lost 1 base, J lost 7 bases, and 10 bases lay in between. Per germline, CDR1 MGHRA and CDR2 YSYEKL. CDR3 in amino acids: CASSQAGGYGELFF. The CDR3 coding sequence is TGCGCCAGCAGCCAAGCTGGAGGGTACGGGGAGCTGTTTTTT.

The CDR3 DNA follows: TGCGCCAGCAGCGCCGGGACAGTGAACACTGAAGCTTTCTTT. Its translation is CASSAGTVNTEAFF. The V gene is TRBV5-1, the J gene TRBJ1-1; 7 bases match TRBD1. Trimming took 4 bases from V and 0 from J; bases not matched to a gene: 3. The CDR3 sequence is 14 residues long. CDR1 is SGHRS and CDR2 is YFSETQ in the germline V gene.

The rearrangement links TRBV12-3 or TRBV12-4 to TRBJ1-3; D remains unclear. The ends were cut back, 5 bases at V and 4 bases at J, with 9 bases in the middle. This CDR3 is built from 13 residues. Here the CDR3 DNA reads TGTGCCAGCAGTCCCACAACCGGAAACACCATATATTTT. Encoded protein: CASSPTTGNTIYF.

This chain links TRBV12-3 or TRBV12-4 with TRBJ2-7, with D tentatively TRBD2 (5 bases). This CDR3 comprises 13 residues. V lost 5 bases and J 5 bases, leaving 13 bases between the germline ends. Here the CDR3 reads CASSVGSDHEQYF. CDR3 nucleotide sequence: TGTGCCAGCAGTGTTGGTAGCGATCACGAGCAGTACTTC.

This chain joins TRBV11-2 and TRBJ1-1, with D perhaps matching TRBD1 (5 bases). CDR1 SGHAT and CDR2 FQNNGV come from the germline V gene. The CDR3 spans 16 residues. V lost 1 base to trimming and J lost 0 bases, with 12 bases between them. The chain's CDR3 is CASSLGVAGLNTEAFF. The CDR3 nucleotides read TGTGCCAGCAGCTTAGGAGTGGCAGGGTTGAACACTGAAGCTTTCTTT.

The CDR3 sequence is CASSLRDSYGYTF. The CDR3 DNA sequence: TGTGCCAGCAGTTTAAGGGACAGCTATGGCTACACCTTC. The V gene is TRBV27, the J gene TRBJ1-2; the match to TRBD1 covers 7 bases. The V gene end was trimmed by 2 bases and the J gene end by 4 bases; junction bases not matched to a gene: 1. This CDR3 comprises 13 residues. Looked up from germline, CDR1 is MNHEY and CDR2 is SMNVEV (reference sequence).

The V and J genes are TRBV6-5 and TRBJ1-2; D may be TRBD1 (6 bases). Germline CDR1 MNHEY, CDR2 SVGAGI. The CDR3 runs 14 residues. Between the trimmed V and J ends, which lost 2 bases and 3 bases, there was a span of 10 bases. The chain's CDR3 is CASSYLGGYYGYTF. The CDR3 bases are TGTGCCAGCAGTTACCTAGGGGGGTACTATGGCTACACCTTC.

This chain uses TRBV18 with TRBJ1-6; D may be TRBD1 (5 bases). In germline, CDR1 is KGHSH, CDR2 LQKENI. V lost 3 bases and J 8 bases, leaving 17 bases between the germline ends. The CDR3 loop spans 16 amino acids. CDR3 region: CASSPRTSQPHSPLHF. The CDR3, as DNA: TGTGCCAGCTCACCCCGGACATCCCAACCACATTCACCCCTCCACTTT.

V gene TRBV3-1 (or the pseudogene TRBV3-2) combines with J gene TRBJ2-1; D gene uncertain. This CDR3 has 13 residues. CDR1 is LGHDT and CDR2 is YNNKEL in the germline V gene (reference sequence). V was shortened by 4 bases and J by 9 bases, with 13 bases between the two germline ends. The chain's CDR3 is CASSRIGPGEQFF. In DNA form, the CDR3 reads TGTGCCAGCAGCCGGATCGGCCCTGGTGAGCAGTTCTTC.

The chain has TRBV5-4 and TRBJ1-1; TRBD1 might be the D (6 bases). There are 14 residues in the CDR3. Germline V gene data show CDR1 as SGHNT and CDR2 as YYREEE (reference sequence). Deletions cut 7 bases from V and 5 bases from J, with 18 bases between. The CDR3 loop reads CASGNNQGRTEAFF. The CDR3 nucleotides read TGTGCCAGCGGAAATAATCAGGGGAGGACTGAAGCTTTCTTT. Based on the CDR3 plus reference TRBV5-4 and TRBJ1-1, the full variable domain is ETGVTQSPTHLIKTRGQQVTLRCSSQSGHNTVSWYQQALGQGPQFIFQYYREEENGRGNFPPRFSGLQFPNYSSELNVNALELDDSALYLCASGNNQGRTEAFFGQGTRLTVV.

The V and J genes are TRBV6-5 and TRBJ1-1; TRBD1 matches at 9 bases. This CDR3 is 15 amino acids long. Germline CDR1 and CDR2: MNHEY and SVGAGI. The V and J ends lost 0 bases and 10 bases, in that order; junction bases with no gene match: 9. CDR3 sequence reads: CASSYSWGMGQGAFF. The CDR3 coding sequence is TGTGCCAGCAGTTACTCTTGGGGTATGGGACAGGGAGCTTTCTTT.

The V call is TRBV6-4, the J call TRBJ2-1, with 7 bases identical to TRBD1. There are 15 residues in the CDR3. Trimming cost V 0 bases and J 4 bases; bases outside gene matches: 3. The germline CDR1 and CDR2 sequences are MRHNA and SNTAGT. The CDR3 sequence is CASSDSGGRYNEQFF. The CDR3 DNA follows: TGTGCCAGCAGTGACTCAGGGGGCCGTTACAATGAGCAGTTCTTC.

The V and J genes are TRBV4-2 and TRBJ1-2; 7 bases map to TRBD1. CDR3 length: 14 residues. The V and J ends lost 2 bases and 6 bases, in that order; junction bases with no gene match: 6. The germline V gene has CDR1 LGHNA and CDR2 YNFKEQ. Written as DNA, the CDR3 is TGTGCCAGCAGCCAACCTCGACAGGGCCATGGCTACACCTTC. This sequence encodes CASSQPRQGHGYTF.

The chain links TRBV15 to TRBJ1-2; D gene ambiguous. Looked up from germline, CDR1 is LNHNV and CDR2 is YYDKDF (reference sequence). CDR3 length: 12 residues. V was clipped by 1 base and J by 4 bases, with 4 bases between them. The CDR3 nucleotides are TGTGCCACCAGCAGAGCGACCTATGGCTACACCTTC. This encodes CATSRATYGYTF.

This chain uses TRBV7-2 with TRBJ2-1, with 7 bases that match TRBD1. Looked up from germline, CDR1 is SGHTA and CDR2 is FQGNSA. With 5 bases clipped from V and 4 bases from J, the junction kept 11 bases outside the gene matches. This CDR3 is 16 amino acids long. CDR3 sequence reads: CASSGYRGPNYNEQFF. The DNA of the CDR3 is TGTGCCAGCAGCGGATACAGGGGCCCTAATTACAATGAGCAGTTCTTC.

The chain carries TRBV6-6 and TRBJ2-7; no clear D gene. Trimming removed 5 bases at V and 2 bases at J, with 22 bases between. This CDR3 comprises 17 residues. Germline V lookup: CDR1 MNHNY, CDR2 SVGAGI (reference sequence). The CDR3 spells CASSPPTRKNPTYEQYF. CDR3 coding DNA: TGTGCCAGCAGTCCCCCGACGAGGAAAAACCCAACCTACGAGCAGTACTTC.